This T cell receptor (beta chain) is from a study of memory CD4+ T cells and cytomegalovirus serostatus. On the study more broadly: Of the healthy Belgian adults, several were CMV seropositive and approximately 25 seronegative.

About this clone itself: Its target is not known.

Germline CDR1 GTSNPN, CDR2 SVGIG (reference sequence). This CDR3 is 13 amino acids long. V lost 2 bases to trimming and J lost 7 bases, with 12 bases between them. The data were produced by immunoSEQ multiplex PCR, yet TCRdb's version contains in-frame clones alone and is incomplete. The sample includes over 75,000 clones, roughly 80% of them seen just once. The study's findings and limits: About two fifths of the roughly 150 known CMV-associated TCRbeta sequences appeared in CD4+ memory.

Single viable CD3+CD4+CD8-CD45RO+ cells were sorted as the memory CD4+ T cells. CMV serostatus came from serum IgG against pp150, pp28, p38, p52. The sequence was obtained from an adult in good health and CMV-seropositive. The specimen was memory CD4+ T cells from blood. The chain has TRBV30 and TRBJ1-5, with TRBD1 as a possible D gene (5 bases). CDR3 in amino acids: CAWSPGGWQPQHF. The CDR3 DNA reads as TGTGCCTGGAGTCCTGGGGGTTGGCAGCCCCAGCATTTT.